The clone carrying this T cell receptor beta chain was observed a handful of times. This sample is drawn from a study of T-cell memory formation after mild COVID-19. TCRdb reprocessed the 5' RACE reads with MiXCR, giving one entry per CDR3 protein. The table has 250,000 to 350,000 distinct CDR3 sequences, about a sixth seen once; the top ten hold roughly 20%. CDR1 and CDR2 from the germline V gene are LGHNA and YSLEER. With 8 bases removed from V and 7 bases from J, the gap between germline ends came to 26 bases. The CDR3 spans 17 residues. The TCR originated in a man in his late teens or twenties who had mild COVID-19 (a few samples of this study predate the infection). Cell type and time point are not known. The V gene is TRBV4-3, the J gene TRBJ2-2, with D possibly being TRBD2 (7 bases). The sequenced sample consisted of PBMCs or a T cell subset sorted from them (not recorded which). CDR3 region: CASRTDPVGGPGGELFF. CDR3 sequence (DNA): TGCGCCAGCCGGACGGACCCGGTGGGGGGGCCAGGCGGGGAGCTGTTTTTT.